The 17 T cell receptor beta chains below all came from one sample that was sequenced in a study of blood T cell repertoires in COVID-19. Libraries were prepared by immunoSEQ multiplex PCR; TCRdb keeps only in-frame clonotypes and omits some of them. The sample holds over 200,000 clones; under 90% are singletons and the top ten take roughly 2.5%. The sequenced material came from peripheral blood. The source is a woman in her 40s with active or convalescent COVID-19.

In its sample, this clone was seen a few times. The CDR3 loop is CASNLRLRNNEQFF. Written as DNA, the CDR3 is TGTGCCAGTAATTTGCGACTGAGGAACAATGAGCAGTTCTTC. V gene TRBV19 combines with J gene TRBJ2-1; no clear D gene. This CDR3 is built from 14 residues. Per the germline V gene, CDR1 is LNHDA and CDR2 is SQIVND (reference sequence). V was trimmed by 7 bases and J by 5 bases, leaving 15 bases between them. Combining the CDR3 with reference TRBV19 and TRBJ2-1 gives the whole variable domain DGGITQSPKYLFRKEGQNVTLSCEQNLNHDAMYWYRQDPGQGLRLIYYSQIVNDFQKGDIAEGYSVSREKKESFPLTVTSAQKNPTAFYLCASNLRLRNNEQFFGPGTRLTVL.

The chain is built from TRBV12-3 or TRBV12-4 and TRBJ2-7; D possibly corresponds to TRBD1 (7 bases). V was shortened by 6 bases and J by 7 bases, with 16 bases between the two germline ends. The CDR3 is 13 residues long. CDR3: CASRLTQGREQYF. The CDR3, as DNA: TGTGCCAGCAGACTCACACAGGGGAGGGAGCAGTACTTC.

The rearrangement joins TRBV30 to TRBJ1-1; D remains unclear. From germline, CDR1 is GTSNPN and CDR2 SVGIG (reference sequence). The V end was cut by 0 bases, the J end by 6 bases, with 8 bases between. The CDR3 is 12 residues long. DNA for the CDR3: TGTGCCTGGAGTGTCCCGTATCCTGAAGCTTTCTTT. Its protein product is CAWSVPYPEAFF.

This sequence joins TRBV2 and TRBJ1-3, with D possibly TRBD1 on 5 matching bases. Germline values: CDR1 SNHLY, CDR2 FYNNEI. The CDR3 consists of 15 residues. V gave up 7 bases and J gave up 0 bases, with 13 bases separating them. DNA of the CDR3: TGTGCCAGCAAGGGTGACAGTGCCTCTGGAAACACCATATATTTT. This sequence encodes CASKGDSASGNTIYF.

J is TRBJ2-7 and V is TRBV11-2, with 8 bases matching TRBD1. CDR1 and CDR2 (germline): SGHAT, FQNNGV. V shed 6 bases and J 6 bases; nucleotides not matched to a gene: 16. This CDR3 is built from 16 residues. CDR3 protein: CASSRYGRTGLREQYF. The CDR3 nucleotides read TGTGCCAGCAGTCGCTACGGCCGGACAGGGCTCCGCGAGCAGTACTTC.

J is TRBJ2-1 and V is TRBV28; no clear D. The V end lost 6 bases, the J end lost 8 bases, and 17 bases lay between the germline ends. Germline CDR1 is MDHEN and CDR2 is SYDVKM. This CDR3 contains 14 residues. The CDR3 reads CASRLSLAGDEQFF. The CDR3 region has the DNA TGTGCCAGCAGACTTTCACTGGCAGGCGATGAGCAGTTCTTC.

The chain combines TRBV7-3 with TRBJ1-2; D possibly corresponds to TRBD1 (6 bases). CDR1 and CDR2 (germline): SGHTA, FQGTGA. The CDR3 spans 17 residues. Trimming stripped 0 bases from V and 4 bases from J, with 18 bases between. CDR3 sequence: CASSLTWTASSLYGYTF. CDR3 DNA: TGTGCCAGCAGCTTAACGTGGACAGCCTCGTCTCTCTATGGCTACACCTTC.

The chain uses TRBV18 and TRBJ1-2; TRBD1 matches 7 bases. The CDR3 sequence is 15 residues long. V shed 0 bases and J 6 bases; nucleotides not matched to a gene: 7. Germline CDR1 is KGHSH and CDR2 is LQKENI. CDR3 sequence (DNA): TGTGCCAGCTCACCACCTATGACAGGGCGAGATGGCTACACCTTC. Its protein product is CASSPPMTGRDGYTF.

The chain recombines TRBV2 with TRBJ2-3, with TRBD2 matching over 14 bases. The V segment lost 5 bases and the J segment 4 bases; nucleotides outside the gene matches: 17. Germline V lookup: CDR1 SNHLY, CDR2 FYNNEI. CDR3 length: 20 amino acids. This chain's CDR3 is CASSLTRYGLAGGRADTQYF. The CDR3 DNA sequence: TGTGCCAGCAGTCTAACCCGATATGGACTAGCGGGAGGTCGAGCAGATACGCAGTATTTT.

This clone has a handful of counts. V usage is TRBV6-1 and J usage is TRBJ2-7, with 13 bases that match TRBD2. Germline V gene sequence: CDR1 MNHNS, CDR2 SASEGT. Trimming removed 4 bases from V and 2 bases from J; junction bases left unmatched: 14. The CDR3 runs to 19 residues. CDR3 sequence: CASSAPPTSGRFHAYEQYF. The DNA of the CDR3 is TGTGCCAGCAGTGCGCCTCCGACTAGCGGGAGGTTCCATGCCTACGAGCAGTACTTC.

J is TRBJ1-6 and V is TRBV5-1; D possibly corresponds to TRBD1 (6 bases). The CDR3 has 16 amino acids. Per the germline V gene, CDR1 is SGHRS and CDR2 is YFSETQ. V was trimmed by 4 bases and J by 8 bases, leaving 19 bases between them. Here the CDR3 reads CASSRTESGAYSPLHF. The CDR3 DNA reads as TGCGCCAGCAGCCGGACAGAGAGTGGGGCATATTCACCCCTCCACTTT.

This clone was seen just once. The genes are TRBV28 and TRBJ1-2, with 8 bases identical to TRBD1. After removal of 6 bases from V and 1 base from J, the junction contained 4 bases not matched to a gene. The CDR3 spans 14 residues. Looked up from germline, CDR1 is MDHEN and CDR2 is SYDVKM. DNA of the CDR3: TGTGCCAGCAGCATCACAGGGGGTAACTATGGCTACACCTTC. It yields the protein CASSITGGNYGYTF.

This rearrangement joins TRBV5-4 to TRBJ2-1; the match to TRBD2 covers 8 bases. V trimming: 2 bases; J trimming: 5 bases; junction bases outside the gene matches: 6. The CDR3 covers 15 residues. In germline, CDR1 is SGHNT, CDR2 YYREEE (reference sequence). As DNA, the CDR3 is TGTGCCAGCAGCTTAGATAGCGGGACCCACAATGAGCAGTTCTTC. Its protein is CASSLDSGTHNEQFF.

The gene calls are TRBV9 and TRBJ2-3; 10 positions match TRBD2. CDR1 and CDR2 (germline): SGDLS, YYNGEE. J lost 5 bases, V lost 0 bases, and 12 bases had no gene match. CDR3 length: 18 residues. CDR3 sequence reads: CASSVGPSGGISQDTQYF. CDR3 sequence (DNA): TGTGCCAGCAGCGTAGGGCCTAGCGGGGGAATATCACAAGATACGCAGTATTTT.

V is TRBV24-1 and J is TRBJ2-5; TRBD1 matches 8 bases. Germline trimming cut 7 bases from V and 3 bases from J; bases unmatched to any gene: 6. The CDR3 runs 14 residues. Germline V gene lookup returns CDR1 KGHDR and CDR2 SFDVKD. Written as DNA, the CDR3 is TGTGCCACCAGCGGACAGGGAGGAGAAGAGACCCAGTACTTC. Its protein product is CATSGQGGEETQYF.

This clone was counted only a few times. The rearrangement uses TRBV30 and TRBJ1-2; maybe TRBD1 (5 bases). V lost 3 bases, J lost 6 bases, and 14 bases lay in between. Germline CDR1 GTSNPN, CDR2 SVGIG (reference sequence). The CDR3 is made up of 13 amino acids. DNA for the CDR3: TGTGCCTGGAGACCCCAGGGAGGGGATGGCTACACCTTC. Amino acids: CAWRPQGGDGYTF.

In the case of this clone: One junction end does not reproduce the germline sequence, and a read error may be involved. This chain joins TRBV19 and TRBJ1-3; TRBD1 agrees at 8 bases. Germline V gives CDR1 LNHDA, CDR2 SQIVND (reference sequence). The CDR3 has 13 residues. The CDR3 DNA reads TGTGCCAGTAGTACCGGACAGGGAATCACCATATATTTT. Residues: CASSTGQGITIYF.